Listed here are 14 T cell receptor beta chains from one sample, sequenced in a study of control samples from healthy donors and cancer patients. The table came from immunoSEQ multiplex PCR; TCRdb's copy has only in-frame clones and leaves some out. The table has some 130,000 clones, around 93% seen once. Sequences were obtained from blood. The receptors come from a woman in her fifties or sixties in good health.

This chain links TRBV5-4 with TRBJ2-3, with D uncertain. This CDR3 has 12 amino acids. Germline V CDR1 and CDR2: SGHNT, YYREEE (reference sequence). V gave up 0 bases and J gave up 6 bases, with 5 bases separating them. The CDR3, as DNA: TGTGCCAGCAGCTTGGCCGCGGATACGCAGTATTTT. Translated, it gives CASSLAADTQYF. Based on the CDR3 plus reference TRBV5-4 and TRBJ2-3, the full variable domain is ETGVTQSPTHLIKTRGQQVTLRCSSQSGHNTVSWYQQALGQGPQFIFQYYREEENGRGNFPPRFSGLQFPNYSSELNVNALELDDSALYLCASSLAADTQYFGPGTRLTVL.

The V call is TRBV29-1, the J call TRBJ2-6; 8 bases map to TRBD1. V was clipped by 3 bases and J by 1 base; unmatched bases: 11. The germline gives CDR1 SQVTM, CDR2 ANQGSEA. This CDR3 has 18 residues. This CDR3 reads CSVEDRAKPGSGANVLTF. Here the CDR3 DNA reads TGCAGCGTTGAGGACAGGGCCAAGCCAGGGTCTGGGGCCAACGTCCTGACTTTC.

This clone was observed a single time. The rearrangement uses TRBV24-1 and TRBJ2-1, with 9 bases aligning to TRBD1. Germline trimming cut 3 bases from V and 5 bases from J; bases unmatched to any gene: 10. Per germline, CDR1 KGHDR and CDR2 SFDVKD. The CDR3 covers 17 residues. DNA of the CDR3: TGTGCCACCAGTGATAATTCGGGACAGGGAGGAAACAATGAGCAGTTCTTC. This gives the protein CATSDNSGQGGNNEQFF.

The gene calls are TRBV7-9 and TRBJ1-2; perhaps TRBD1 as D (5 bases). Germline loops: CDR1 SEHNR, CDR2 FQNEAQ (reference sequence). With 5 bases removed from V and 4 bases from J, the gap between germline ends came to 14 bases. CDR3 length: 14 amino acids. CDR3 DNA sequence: TGTGCCAGCAGCCTTAGCCAGGGAGCCTATGGCTACACCTTC. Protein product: CASSLSQGAYGYTF.

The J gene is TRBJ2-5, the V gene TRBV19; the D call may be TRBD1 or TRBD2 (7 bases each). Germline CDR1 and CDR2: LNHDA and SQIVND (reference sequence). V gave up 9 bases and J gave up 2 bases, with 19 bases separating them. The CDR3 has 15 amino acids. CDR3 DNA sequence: TGTGCCAGCTCCTCGGGGGGACAGCCACAAGAGACCCAGTACTTC. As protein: CASSSGGQPQETQYF.

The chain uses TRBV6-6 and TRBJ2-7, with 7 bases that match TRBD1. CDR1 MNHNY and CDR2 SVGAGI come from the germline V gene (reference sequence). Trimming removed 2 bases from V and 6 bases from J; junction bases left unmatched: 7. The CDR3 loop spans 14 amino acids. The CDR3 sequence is CASSYPPTGPEQYF. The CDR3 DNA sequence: TGTGCCAGCAGTTACCCTCCGACAGGGCCCGAGCAGTACTTC.

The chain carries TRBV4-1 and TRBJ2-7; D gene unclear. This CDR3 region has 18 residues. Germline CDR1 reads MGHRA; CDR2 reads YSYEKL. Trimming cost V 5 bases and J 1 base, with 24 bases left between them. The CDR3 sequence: CASSNAPFETLLSYEQYF. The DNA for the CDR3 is TGCGCCAGCAGCAACGCACCCTTTGAGACTCTTTTATCCTACGAGCAGTACTTC.

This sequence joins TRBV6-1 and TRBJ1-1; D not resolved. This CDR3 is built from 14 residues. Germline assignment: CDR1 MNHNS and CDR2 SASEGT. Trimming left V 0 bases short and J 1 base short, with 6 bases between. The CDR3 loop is CASSEAKRNTEAFF. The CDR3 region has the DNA TGTGCCAGCAGTGAAGCTAAGAGGAACACTGAAGCTTTCTTT.

The CDR3 region has the DNA TGTGCTAGTGGAAGGGAGAACATCGGGAAAGCTTTCTTT. The encoded protein is CASGRENIGKAFF. The chain couples TRBV12-5 to TRBJ1-1; unclear D gene. CDR1 and CDR2 from the germline V gene are LGHNT and FRNRAP. Trimming stripped 6 bases from V and 9 bases from J, with 17 bases between. The CDR3 extends over 13 amino acids.

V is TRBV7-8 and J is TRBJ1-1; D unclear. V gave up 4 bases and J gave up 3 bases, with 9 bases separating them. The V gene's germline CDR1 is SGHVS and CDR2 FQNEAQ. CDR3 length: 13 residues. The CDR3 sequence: CASSSKADTEAFF. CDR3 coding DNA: TGTGCCAGCAGCTCCAAGGCGGACACTGAAGCTTTCTTT.

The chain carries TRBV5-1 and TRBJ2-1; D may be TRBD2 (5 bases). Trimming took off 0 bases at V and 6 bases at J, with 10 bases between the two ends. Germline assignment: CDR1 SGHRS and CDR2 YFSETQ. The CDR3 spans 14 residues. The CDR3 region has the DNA TGCGCCAGCAGCTTGGCCCTTGAGGGCAATGAGCAGTTCTTC. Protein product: CASSLALEGNEQFF.

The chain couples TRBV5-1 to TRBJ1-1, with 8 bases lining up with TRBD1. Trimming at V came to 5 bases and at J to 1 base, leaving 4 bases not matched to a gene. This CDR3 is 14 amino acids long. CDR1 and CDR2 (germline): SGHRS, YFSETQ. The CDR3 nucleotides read TGCGCCAGCAGGCTCGGACAGGGGAACACTGAAGCTTTCTTT. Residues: CASRLGQGNTEAFF. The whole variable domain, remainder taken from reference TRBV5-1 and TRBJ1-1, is KAGVTQTPRYLIKTRGQQVTLSCSPISGHRSVSWYQQTPGQGLQFLFEYFSETQRNKGNFPGRFSGRQFSNSRSEMNVSTLELGDSALYLCASRLGQGNTEAFFGQGTRLTVV.

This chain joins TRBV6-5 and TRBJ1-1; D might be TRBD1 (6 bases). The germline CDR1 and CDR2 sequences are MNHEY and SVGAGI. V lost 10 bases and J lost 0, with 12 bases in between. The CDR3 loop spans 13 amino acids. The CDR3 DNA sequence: TGTGCCATCCGTAGGGGGATGAACACTGAAGCTTTCTTT. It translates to CAIRRGMNTEAFF.

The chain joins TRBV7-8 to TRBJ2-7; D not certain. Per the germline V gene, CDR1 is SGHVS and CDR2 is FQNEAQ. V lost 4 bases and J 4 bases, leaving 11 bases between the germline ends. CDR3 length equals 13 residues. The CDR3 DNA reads TGTGCCAGCAGCTCCCAAGGACCATACGAGCAGTACTTC. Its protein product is CASSSQGPYEQYF.